One and the same sample provided the 11 T cell receptor beta chains below, sequenced in a study of T cell repertoires in cytomegalovirus infection. TCRdb reprocessed the reads with MiXCR, giving one entry per CDR3 protein. The sample consists of under 350,000 distinct CDR3 sequences, roughly 9.3% of them appearing once. Sequenced sample: PBMCs. Source of these receptors: a human donor in good health (CMV status not recorded). Some clones in this sample may be carry-over from other donors' samples.

V and J are TRBV20-1 and TRBJ2-1, with 8 bases aligning to TRBD2. The CDR3 extends over 16 amino acids. The V gene's germline CDR1 is DFQATT and CDR2 SNEGSKA (reference sequence). The V and J ends lost 2 bases and 3 bases, in that order; junction bases with no gene match: 9. Here the CDR3 reads CSARPLSGGYYNEQFF. CDR3 sequence (DNA): TGCAGTGCTAGACCCCTAAGCGGGGGTTACTACAATGAGCAGTTCTTC.

This clonotype has a handful of counts. J is TRBJ2-7 and V is TRBV20-1, with TRBD1 identical over 9 bases. The germline CDR1 and CDR2 sequences are DFQATT and SNEGSKA (reference sequence). The length of the CDR3 is 15 residues. J lost 4 bases, V lost 4 bases, and 11 bases had no gene match. Here the CDR3 DNA reads TGCAGTGCTATGGCCGGGACAGGGAAGATGTACGAGCAGTACGTC. It is translated as CSAMAGTGKMYEQYV.

This clonotype was counted at least ten times. CDR3 in amino acids: CASSLEERGPQHF. CDR3 coding DNA: TGTGCCAGCAGCTTAGAGGAAAGGGGGCCCCAGCATTTT. The rearrangement joins TRBV7-2 to TRBJ1-5; D is perhaps TRBD1 (5 bases). The ends were cut back, 1 base at V and 9 bases at J, with 10 bases in the middle. Germline V gene data show CDR1 as SGHTA and CDR2 as FQGNSA. The CDR3 extends over 13 amino acids.

This clonotype turned up a few times. This chain joins TRBV6-4 and TRBJ2-3, with TRBD2 matching over 9 bases. Trimming cost V 3 bases and J 0 bases; bases outside gene matches: 4. This CDR3 spans 16 amino acids. CDR1 is MRHNA, CDR2 SNTAGT, per germline. The CDR3, as DNA: TGTGCCAGCAGTGAGGCAGCGGGGGGCAGCACAGATACGCAGTATTTT. Its protein is CASSEAAGGSTDTQYF.

The V gene is TRBV10-3, the J gene TRBJ1-4, with D maybe TRBD1 (5 bases). Trimming shortened V by 2 bases and J by 2 bases, and 18 bases separated the two germline ends. CDR3 length equals 18 residues. Germline V CDR1 and CDR2: ENHRY, SYGVKD. The CDR3 nucleotides are TGTGCCATCAGTGAGAATTTAGGGGCCTCGTCCACTAATGAAAAACTGTTTTTT. Protein product: CAISENLGASSTNEKLFF.

This clonotype was counted ten times or more. Here the CDR3 reads CASDDFGGGQPQHF. The CDR3, as DNA: TGCGCCAGCGATGACTTTGGGGGAGGTCAGCCCCAGCATTTT. The rearrangement links TRBV10-2 to TRBJ1-5; TRBD1 might be the D (5 bases). CDR1 is WSHSY and CDR2 is SAAADI in the germline V gene. The CDR3 loop spans 14 amino acids. Trimming took off 8 bases at V and 6 bases at J, with 17 bases between the two ends.

This clonotype was seen ten or more times. This chain joins TRBV20-1 and TRBJ2-3, with 11 bases lining up with TRBD2. Germline CDR1 is DFQATT and CDR2 is SNEGSKA (reference sequence). The CDR3 is 17 residues long. The V gene end was trimmed by 1 base and the J gene end by 1 base; junction bases not matched to a gene: 7. DNA of the CDR3: TGCAGTGCTAGAGCTAGCGGGGGGCTACCTGGCACAGATACGCAGTATTTT. This codes for CSARASGGLPGTDTQYF.

With respect to this clonotype: Lacking the conserved final phenylalanine or tryptophan, this CDR3 likely reflects a read error. The chain employs TRBV12-5 and TRBJ1-2, with 8 nucleotides matching TRBD1. V gave up 2 bases and J gave up 8 bases; unmatched junction bases: 10. CDR3 size: 15 residues. Germline V gene data show CDR1 as LGHNT and CDR2 as FRNRAP. The CDR3 coding sequence is TGTGCTAGTGGTTTGTCTAACCAGGGGGCTTGGGGCTACACCCTC. Protein sequence: CASGLSNQGAWGYTL.

This clonotype occurred many times. V usage is TRBV5-6 and J usage is TRBJ1-1; D remains ambiguous. CDR1 and CDR2 (germline): SGHDT, YYEEEE. There are 13 residues in the CDR3. The ends were cut back, 0 bases at V and 1 base at J, with 4 bases in the middle. The CDR3 DNA reads as TGTGCCAGCAGCTTGGTTTCGAACACTGAAGCTTTCTTT. This encodes CASSLVSNTEAFF.

This clonotype occurred many times. J is TRBJ2-1 and V is TRBV20-1, with D possibly matching TRBD2 (6 bases). Between the trimmed V and J ends, which lost 1 base and 6 bases, there was a span of 10 bases. This CDR3 is built from 13 residues. Germline V gene data show CDR1 as DFQATT and CDR2 as SNEGSKA (reference sequence). The chain's CDR3 is CSARVGLSNEQFF. The CDR3 DNA follows: TGCAGTGCTAGAGTAGGACTAAGCAATGAGCAGTTCTTC.

This clonotype showed up many times. V usage is TRBV29-1 and J usage is TRBJ1-2; unclear D gene. CDR1 is SQVTM and CDR2 is ANQGSEA in the germline V gene. The V end lost 6 bases, the J end lost 5 bases, and 19 bases lay between the germline ends. This CDR3 is 14 amino acids long. The CDR3 reads CSVAGVRHRYGYTF. The CDR3 nucleotides read TGCAGCGTGGCTGGGGTGAGACACCGTTATGGCTACACCTTC.